This T cell receptor beta chain was sequenced during a study of identifying expanded T cells in peripheral blood (dated by TCRdb to the late 2010s). As for the study more broadly: Four technical replicates, made by sequencing separate aliquots from the same pool of genomic DNA, were compared pairwise. Findings and caveats that apply to the study as a whole: Across all healthy-donor time intervals, the beta-binomial model significantly lowered both the number of clones called differentially abundant and the false-positive rate. The authors expected that biological variance in healthy repertoires might rise further over much longer intervals, such as months to years. Across all healthy donors, variance in clone template counts between approximately two-week samples was found to increase significantly with total template count. The binomial model flagged around 1.2 differentially abundant clones between technical replicates, compared with about 15 over roughly 2 weeks and 18 to 20 over roughly 4 weeks.

TCRbeta CDR3 regions were profiled with the immunoSEQ Assay using bias-controlled multiplex PCR amplification of genomic DNA. The paper's processing steps were these. To quantify the absolute abundance of each unique TCRbeta CDR3 region, the sequences were collapsed and filtered. Differential abundance was tested with a binomial (Fisher-equivalent) model and with a beta-binomial model adding time-dependent variance fitted from healthy donors. Clones with fewer than 5 combined templates were removed, and differential abundance was called for clones with a Benjamini-Hochberg FDR below 0.01. The form v = (b*log(k)+a)^2 was used to model beta-binomial variance as a function of total template count across the two samples. TCRdb limited this immuneACCESS table to in-frame rearrangements with V and J called. A share of clones is missing; checked studies link under half to unresolved V genes, and the rest is unexplained. The DNA gave D and trimming, while V, J and clone size come from that table. A total of fewer than 130,000 clones appear in this sample, approximately 90% of them only once. The ten largest clones represent 15% to 20% of the sample.

About this clone: The antigen it binds to is not known. Base-call qualities are not available, and no considerably larger clone is one nucleotide away.

No immune events such as infections were documented for the healthy donors during the collection period. To calibrate time-dependent variance in a beta-binomial model of T-cell clone differential abundance, blood repertoires from healthy donors were used as a training cohort. The training cohort included approximately 10 healthy donors, of whom 3 were female and 7 were male. An age range of about 29 to 70 years, with an average of about 45 years, was recorded for the donors. Whole blood from each healthy donor was obtained from a commercial supplier and was collected at three time points roughly two weeks apart. For immunosequencing, genomic DNA was extracted from unsorted whole blood. From its cysteine to its phenylalanine, the CDR3 spans 12 amino acids. Only the CDR3 region is kept as DNA, spanning 36 bases read in frame from base 1. V lost 6 bases and J lost 4 bases; the stretch between them is 10 bases long. According to the germline V gene (reference sequence), CDR1 reads MNHNY and CDR2 reads SVGAGI.

This clonotype was sampled from a person aged 18 to 75 in good health. Here the chain combines TRBV6-6 and TRBJ2-7; confidence is insufficient to name the D gene. The sample consisted of blood. The nucleotide sequence is given as TGTGCCAGCAGCATACAGCAGTACGAGCAGTACTTC. The encoded protein is CASSIQQYEQYF.